These 3 T cell receptor beta chains originate from one sample sequenced in a study of OX40 agonist ivuxolimab in advanced cancers. Libraries were made using the immunoSEQ multiplex PCR assay. Here the immuneACCESS table is served through TCRdb, limited to in-frame sequences with V and J called. Missing clones are a known gap in these copies; in checked studies unresolved V genes cover under half, and the rest lacks a known reason. A total of 60,000 to 80,000 clones appear in this sample, just over 85% of them only once. The ten most abundant clones make up about 8.2% of the sample. Here the sequenced sample was CD4+ or CD8+ T cells sorted from blood, taken in a trial of the OX40 agonist ivuxolimab. The receptors stem from an adult with an advanced solid tumor such as melanoma, head and neck, liver or kidney cancer.

This chain connects TRBV7-2 to TRBJ1-4; D unresolved. Trimming cost V 5 bases and J 8 bases, with 12 bases left between them. The germline V gene has CDR1 SGHTA and CDR2 FQGNSA. This CDR3 is built from 13 residues. The CDR3: CASSPSLREKLFF. DNA of the CDR3: TGTGCCAGCAGCCCATCCTTGAGGGAAAAACTGTTTTTT.

The CDR3 reads CASSFIGQGGKNTEAFF. CDR3 sequence (DNA): TGTGCCAGCAGCTTTATAGGACAGGGGGGGAAGAACACTGAAGCTTTCTTT. V gene TRBV7-2 combines with J gene TRBJ1-1; 10 bases match TRBD1. J was trimmed by 1 base and V by 3 bases; bases with no gene match: 8. Germline lookup yields CDR1 SGHTA and CDR2 FQGNSA. The CDR3 is made up of 17 amino acids.

V and J are TRBV6-4 and TRBJ2-1; 9 positions agree with TRBD1. V was pared by 9 bases and J by 6 bases, with 6 bases of the junction left unmatched. The CDR3 runs 13 residues. The germline CDR1 and CDR2 sequences are MRHNA and SNTAGT. The CDR3 sequence is CASGTGFPNEQFF. The CDR3 DNA reads as TGTGCCAGTGGGACAGGGTTCCCCAATGAGCAGTTCTTC.